The rows below give T cell receptor beta chains drawn from one sample of a study of T cell repertoires in cytomegalovirus infection. Each CDR3 protein gets one entry after TCRdb re-called the reads with MiXCR. The sample has 350,000 to 400,000 distinct CDR3 sequences; about 34% are singletons. Antigen specificity for these receptors is unknown. Sample: cultured PBMCs, taken from culture after CMV antigen stimulation. The receptors were gathered from a human donor in good health (CMV status not recorded). Some clones in this sample may be carry-over from other donors' samples. Both conserved end residues are part of each CDR3. D genes are given only for firm matches. Size is omitted from some rows. Given values are once, few, many or a class for expanded clones.

J | size | V | D | DNA | CDR3
TRBJ2-2 | many | TRBV7-2 | NA | TGTGCCAGCAGCTTAGCCTACGGTCGGATTGACGGGGAGCTGTTTTTT | CASSLAYGRIDGELFF
TRBJ2-7 | NA | TRBV7-9 | TRBD2 | TGTGCCAGCAGCTTTGTCGGGAGGATGGAACAGTACTTC | CASSFVGRMEQYF
TRBJ2-1 | NA | TRBV10-3 | NA | TGTGCCTCCTGGGACGGCAATGAGCAGTTCTTC | CASWDGNEQFF
TRBJ2-2 | NA | TRBV6-2/TRBV6-3 | TRBD2 | TGTGCCAGCAGTCAGACCGCGACTTTGGCTAGCGGAGACACCGGGGAGCTGTTTTTT | CASSQTATLASGDTGELFF
TRBJ1-1 | many | TRBV7-6 | NA | TGTGCCAGCAGCACTTACCAGGGGAACACTGAAGCTTTCTTT | CASSTYQGNTEAFF
TRBJ2-2 | many | TRBV7-6 | NA | TGTGCCAGCAGCTTTCGAGCCAACACCGGGGAGCTGTTTTTT | CASSFRANTGELFF
TRBJ2-2 | few | TRBV12-3/TRBV12-4 | NA | TGTGCCAGCAGTGAGGCTGAGCCGACCTGGGGGGAGCTGTTTTTT | CASSEAEPTWGELFF
TRBJ2-4 | NA | TRBV6-2/TRBV6-3 | NA | TGTGCCAGCAGTTTAGCCGACTTGGGGCTAGCCAAAAACATTCAGTACTTC | CASSLADLGLAKNIQYF
TRBJ1-6 | NA | TRBV7-2 | NA | TGTGCCAGCAGCATCGACAGGCCCGCCCTTCACTATAATTCACCCCTCCACTTT | CASSIDRPALHYNSPLHF
TRBJ2-2 | NA | TRBV11-1 | TRBD1 | TGTGCCAGCAGCTTAGTCGGGACAGACGGGCCCGGGGAGCTGTTTTTT | CASSLVGTDGPGELFF
TRBJ2-2 | NA | TRBV12-3/TRBV12-4 | TRBD2 | TGTGCCAGCAGTCTTAGCGGGAGGGCCAACACCGGGGAGCTGTTTTTT | CASSLSGRANTGELFF
TRBJ1-5 | few | TRBV6-6 | NA | TGTGCCAGCACCAAAGCGGGGTCGTCGGATCAGCCCCAGCATTTT | CASTKAGSSDQPQHF
TRBJ1-1 | many | TRBV18 | NA | TGTGCCAGCTCCCCCCCATACATGAACACTGAAGCTTTCTTT | CASSPPYMNTEAFF
TRBJ1-5 | few | TRBV7-2 | NA | TGTGCCAGCAGCTTATCGTGGAGGGATCAGCCCCAGCATTTT | CASSLSWRDQPQHF
TRBJ2-5 | NA | TRBV19 | TRBD2 | TGTGCCAGTAGTATGATCGGACTAGCGGGAGTGGAGACCCAGTACTTC | CASSMIGLAGVETQYF
TRBJ2-3 | few | TRBV28 | TRBD1 | TGTGCCAGCAGCTACGGGACGGGACAGGGCACAGATACGCAGTATTTT | CASSYGTGQGTDTQYF
TRBJ2-1 | NA | TRBV28 | NA | TGTGCCAGCGAGGCAGGGGTCGGCAGGAATGAGCAGTTCTTC | CASEAGVGRNEQFF
TRBJ2-3 | NA | TRBV28 | TRBD2 | TGTGCCAGCAGTTGGGAGCGGGAGTGGTCAGATACGCAGTATTTT | CASSWEREWSDTQYF
TRBJ2-1 | NA | TRBV10-3 | TRBD2 | TGTGCCATCAGTTCCCTCGCTAGCGGGGTGGGAAAGGTGCGGAATGAGCAGTTCTTC | CAISSLASGVGKVRNEQFF
TRBJ1-2 | few | TRBV6-6 | NA | TGTGCCAGCAGTGGGGACGGTCTAGGGTGGTATGGCTACACCTTC | CASSGDGLGWYGYTF
TRBJ2-3 | NA | TRBV7-3 | NA | TGTGCCAGCAGCTTTCAGGCAGGAATGGAATATAGCACAGATACGCAGTATTTT | CASSFQAGMEYSTDTQYF
TRBJ2-1 | NA | TRBV7-8 | TRBD2 | TGTGCCAGCAGCTTGGATTTAGGGTTAGCGGGAGGGTACAATGAGCAGTTCTTC | CASSLDLGLAGGYNEQFF
TRBJ2-3 | NA | TRBV7-2 | NA | TGTGCCAGCAGTCAACTAGCAAAGTCGGATACGCAGTATTTT | CASSQLAKSDTQYF
TRBJ2-1 | few | TRBV7-2 | NA | TGTGCCAGCAGCCAATCCCATGAGCAGTTCTTC | CASSQSHEQFF
TRBJ2-3 | many | TRBV24-1 | TRBD2 | TGTGCCACCGCTAGCGGAAGCACAGATACGCAGTATTTT | CATASGSTDTQYF
TRBJ1-3 | NA | TRBV5-6 | NA | TGTGCCAGCAGCCGTCCCCTCGACTCTGGAAACACCATATATTTT | CASSRPLDSGNTIYF
TRBJ2-2 | NA | TRBV4-3 | TRBD2 | TGCGCCAGCAGCCAAGATTTCGCACTAGCGGGTTTCACCGGGGAGCTGTTTTTT | CASSQDFALAGFTGELFF
TRBJ1-1 | NA | TRBV29-1 | NA | TGCAGCGTTGGGGATGGGAGGAACACTGAAGCTTTCTTT | CSVGDGRNTEAFF
TRBJ2-5 | few | TRBV7-2 | TRBD2 | TGTGCCAGCAGCCCAGCGGGAGGAAGGCAGACCCAGTACTTC | CASSPAGGRQTQYF
TRBJ1-6 | NA | TRBV7-2 | NA | TGTACCAGCAGGCCCCTCGCAGGAGCTAATTCACCCCTCCACTTT | CTSRPLAGANSPLHF
TRBJ2-2 | few | TRBV7-2 | TRBD2 | TGTGCCAGCAGCTTAGTGAACGGGAGGGCCAGAACCGGGGAGCTGTTTTTT | CASSLVNGRARTGELFF
TRBJ1-6 | few | TRBV6-2/TRBV6-3 | NA | TGTGCCAGCAGTTCCGCCAACAGCGTTCGGAATTCACCCCTCCACTTT | CASSSANSVRNSPLHF
TRBJ2-3 | NA | TRBV12-3/TRBV12-4 | TRBD2 | TGTGCCAGCAGTTCCGTCCGGGGGGGCACAGGTACGCAGTATTTT | CASSSVRGGTGTQYF
TRBJ1-1 | few | TRBV4-3 | NA | TGCGCCAGCAGCCAAGTTGTAGGGTCTATCGCTGAAGCTTTCTTT | CASSQVVGSIAEAFF
TRBJ2-7 | few | TRBV7-2 | TRBD2 | TGTGCCAGCAGCTTTATAGCGGGAGGGCGCTACGAGCAGTACTTC | CASSFIAGGRYEQYF
TRBJ2-5 | many | TRBV7-8 | TRBD2 | TGTGCCAGCAGCCTGGGACTAGCGGTCCAGACCCAGTACTTC | CASSLGLAVQTQYF
TRBJ2-5 | few | TRBV6-5 | NA | TGTGCCAGCAGTTACTCGACGAGTGAGGCGGCGGAGGAGACCCAGTACTTC | CASSYSTSEAAEETQYF
TRBJ2-7 | few | TRBV28 | TRBD1 | TGTGCCAGCATGGGACAGGTCCCACACGAGCAGTACTTC | CASMGQVPHEQYF
TRBJ2-5 | NA | TRBV5-4 | NA | TGTGCCAGCAGCTATACCGGCCCGCCAGGCCAGGCCCAGTACTTC | CASSYTGPPGQAQYF
TRBJ1-2 | NA | TRBV24-1 | NA | TGTGCCACCAGTACGTCAGGGTCATATGGCTACACCTTC | CATSTSGSYGYTF